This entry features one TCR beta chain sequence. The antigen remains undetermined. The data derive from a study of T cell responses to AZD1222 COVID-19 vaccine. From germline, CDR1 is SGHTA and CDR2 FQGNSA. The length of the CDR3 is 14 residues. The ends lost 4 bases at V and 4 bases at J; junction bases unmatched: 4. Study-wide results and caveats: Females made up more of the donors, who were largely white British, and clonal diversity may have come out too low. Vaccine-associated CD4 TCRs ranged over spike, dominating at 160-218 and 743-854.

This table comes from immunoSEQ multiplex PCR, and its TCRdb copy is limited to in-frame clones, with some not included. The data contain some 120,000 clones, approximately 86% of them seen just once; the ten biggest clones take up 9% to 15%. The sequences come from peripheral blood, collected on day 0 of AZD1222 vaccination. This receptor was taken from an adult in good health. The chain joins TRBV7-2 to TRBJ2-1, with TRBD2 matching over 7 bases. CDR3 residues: CASSSWGGYNEQFF. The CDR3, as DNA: TGTGCCAGCAGCTCCTGGGGGGGATACAATGAGCAGTTCTTC.